A single sample gave rise to the 2 T cell receptor beta chains below, sequenced in a study of T cell repertoires in cytomegalovirus infection (dated by TCRdb to about 2019). Sequenced on an Illumina HiSeq 1500. TCRdb reprocessed the public reads (quality trimming at Q25 with fastp, clone calling with MiXCR) and kept in-frame beta chains. Here each entry gathers all rows of one CDR3 protein and keeps the most common genes and DNA. This sample holds about 740,000 distinct CDR3 sequences; 35% to 40% were observed only once. The ten top clones hold 2.5% to 3.5% of the sample. Sequenced input: PBMCs. The receptors here all came from a human donor in good health (CMV status not recorded). Some clones in this sample may be carry-over from other donors' samples.

This rearrangement joins TRBV7-9 to TRBJ2-1, with no clear D. The CDR3 is made up of 13 amino acids. Germline V gives CDR1 SEHNR, CDR2 FQNEAQ (reference sequence). Trimming pared 5 bases from V and 8 bases from J, leaving 13 bases between. CDR3 DNA: TGTGCCAGCAGCGAACAGCGTAGGCATGAGCAGTTCTTC. Translated: CASSEQRRHEQFF.

The V gene is TRBV7-2, the J gene TRBJ2-1; D may be TRBD2 (5 bases). Trimming pared 2 bases from V and 9 bases from J, leaving 23 bases between. The germline gives CDR1 SGHTA, CDR2 FQGNSA. The CDR3 covers 17 residues. CDR3 nucleotide sequence: TGTGCCAGCAGCTTAAGGCCGATAGCGTTGGAGTCCGGTGAGCAGTTCTTC. Its protein is CASSLRPIALESGEQFF.